The rows below give T cell receptor beta chains drawn from one sample of a study of blood T cell repertoires in COVID-19. Only in-frame clones appear in the TCRdb table, and some are missing; sequencing was by immunoSEQ multiplex PCR. The data contain around 200,000 clones, 75% to 90% of them singletons. Sequencing was done on a sample of PBMCs or T cells enriched from blood (not recorded which). Every receptor here comes from a man aged 35-49 years who had recovered from COVID-19. The CDR3 runs from the conserved cysteine through the conserved F or W.

j_gene,v_gene,CDR3aa
TRBJ2-5,TRBV11-2,CASSPGGSSSSETQYF
TRBJ1-1,TRBV6-5,CASRTGRSDRAFF
TRBJ1-4,TRBV19,CASNLDRSNEKLFF
TRBJ2-1,TRBV5-1,CASSLGSQANEQFF
TRBJ1-5,TRBV16,CASSQTRGNQPQHF
TRBJ2-1,TRBV18,CASSLGLAGGYYEQFF
TRBJ2-1,TRBV9,CASRASGRGNEQFF
TRBJ1-2,TRBV6-6,CASSYSIEGYTF
TRBJ1-2,TRBV3-1/TRBV3-2,CASSRENPGWAGGGYTF
TRBJ2-1,TRBV5-1,CASSLAPGTGGGNEQFF
TRBJ2-7,TRBV25-1,CASSRSGGSYEQYF
TRBJ2-3,TRBV4-1,CASSARAVETDTQYF
TRBJ2-7,TRBV30,CAWTLAGGQSEQYF
TRBJ1-6,TRBV5-4,CASSLDRGNSPLHF
TRBJ1-2,TRBV5-1,CASRSQGAGNYGYTF
TRBJ1-1,TRBV7-3,CASSRRQALRRNTEAFF
TRBJ1-6,TRBV12-5,CASGAFTGDSPLHF
TRBJ1-2,TRBV7-8,CASSLGAGFDGYTF
TRBJ1-2,TRBV5-1,CASSRESANYGYTF
TRBJ2-3,TRBV19,CASTNRGLNTDTQYF
TRBJ1-2,TRBV6-5,CASATGSRYGYTF
TRBJ2-2,TRBV5-5,CASSLDTNTGELFF
TRBJ1-3,TRBV4-1,CASSQDWTVGNTIYF
TRBJ2-7,TRBV5-4,CASSLSRGRGYEQYF
TRBJ2-3,TRBV7-9,CASSLVGDRDADTQYF